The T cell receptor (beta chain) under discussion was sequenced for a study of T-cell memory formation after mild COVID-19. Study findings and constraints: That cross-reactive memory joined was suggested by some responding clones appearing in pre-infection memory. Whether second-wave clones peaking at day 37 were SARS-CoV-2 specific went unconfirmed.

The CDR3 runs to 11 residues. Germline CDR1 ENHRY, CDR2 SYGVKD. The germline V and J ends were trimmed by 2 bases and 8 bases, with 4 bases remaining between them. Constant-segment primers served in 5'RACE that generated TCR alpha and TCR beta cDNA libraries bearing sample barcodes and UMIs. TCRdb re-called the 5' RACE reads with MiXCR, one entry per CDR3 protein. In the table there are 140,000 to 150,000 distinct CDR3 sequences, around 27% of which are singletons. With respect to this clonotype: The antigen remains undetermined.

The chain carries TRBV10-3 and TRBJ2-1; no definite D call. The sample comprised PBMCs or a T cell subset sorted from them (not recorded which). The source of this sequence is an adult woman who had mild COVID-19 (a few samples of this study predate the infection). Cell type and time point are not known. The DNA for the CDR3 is TGTGCCATCAGTGAGGGAGATGAGCAGTTCTTC. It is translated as CAISEGDEQFF.